These 7 T cell receptor beta chains were all obtained from the same sample, sequenced in a study of identical twins. A single record per CDR3 protein comes from TCRdb applying MiXCR to the 5' RACE reads. The sample records roughly 500,000 distinct CDR3 sequences, 20% to 25% being singletons. The same data also went into a second study, on T cells expressing NK-cell markers.

The sequenced sample was CD4+ T cells sorted from blood. These receptors were taken from a woman aged 18-35 years in good health.

This clonotype turned up a few times. The rearrangement joins TRBV12-5 to TRBJ1-1; D unresolved. Trimming took off 5 bases at V and 4 bases at J, with 8 bases between the two ends. CDR1 and CDR2 (germline): LGHNT, FRNRAP. CDR3 length: 12 residues. The CDR3 region is CASGQSGTEAFF. The CDR3 coding sequence is TGTGCTAGTGGTCAGAGTGGCACTGAAGCTTTCTTT.

This rearrangement joins TRBV3-1 to TRBJ1-2; D gene ambiguous. The CDR3 runs to 13 residues. Germline values: CDR1 LGHDT, CDR2 YNNKEL (reference sequence). Between the trimmed V and J ends, which lost 6 bases and 1 base, there was a span of 9 bases. The CDR3 loop reads CASSLSLNYGYTF. The CDR3 DNA reads TGTGCCAGCAGTCTGAGCCTTAACTATGGCTACACCTTC. Supplemented by reference TRBV3-1 and TRBJ1-2, the full variable domain reads DTAVSQTPKYLVTQMGNDKSIKCEQNLGHDTMYWYKQDSKKFLKIMFSYNNKELIINETVPNRFSPKSPDKAHLNLHINSLELGDSAVYFCASSLSLNYGYTFGSGTRLTVV.

This clonotype has only one observation. The chain recombines TRBV2 with TRBJ1-1, with D unclear. The germline V gene has CDR1 SNHLY and CDR2 FYNNEI. The CDR3 sequence is 14 residues long. Trimming shortened V by 5 bases and J by 0 bases, and 10 bases separated the two germline ends. In nucleotides, the CDR3 is TGTGCCAGCAGTAGTCAGAGGATGAACACTGAAGCTTTCTTT. This codes for CASSSQRMNTEAFF.

This chain links TRBV20-1 with TRBJ2-7, with D uncertain. This CDR3 contains 14 residues. The germline V and J ends were trimmed by 3 bases and 4 bases, with 16 bases remaining between them. Germline V gene data show CDR1 as DFQATT and CDR2 as SNEGSKA (reference sequence). In nucleotides, the CDR3 is TGCAGTGCTAGTTGGGCTACCCCACCTTACGAGCAGTACTTC. Its translation is CSASWATPPYEQYF.

The chain links TRBV11-2 to TRBJ1-6; D gene ambiguous. V gave up 1 base and J gave up 7 bases, with 11 bases separating them. CDR3 size: 15 residues. Germline values: CDR1 SGHAT, CDR2 FQNNGV. The CDR3 loop is CASSLGPVMNSPLHF. CDR3 bases: TGTGCCAGCAGCTTAGGTCCGGTGATGAATTCACCCCTCCACTTT.

This clonotype turned up a few times. One junction end does not reproduce the germline sequence, and a read error may be involved. This rearrangement joins TRBV4-3 to TRBJ2-1, with D tentatively TRBD2 (7 bases). The germline gives CDR1 LGHNA, CDR2 YSLEER. The CDR3 runs 15 residues. In DNA, the CDR3 is TGCGCCAGCAGTCAAGAGGGGGGGGCCTACAATGAGCAGTTCTTC. It codes for CASSQEGGAYNEQFF.

The rearrangement joins TRBV12-3 or TRBV12-4 to TRBJ2-7; no reliable D call. Trimming removed 2 bases at V and 2 bases at J, with 16 bases between. CDR3 length equals 16 residues. The CDR3 region is CASSLLVSARPYEQYF. Here the CDR3 DNA reads TGTGCCAGCAGTTTACTGGTCAGCGCGAGACCCTACGAGCAGTACTTC.